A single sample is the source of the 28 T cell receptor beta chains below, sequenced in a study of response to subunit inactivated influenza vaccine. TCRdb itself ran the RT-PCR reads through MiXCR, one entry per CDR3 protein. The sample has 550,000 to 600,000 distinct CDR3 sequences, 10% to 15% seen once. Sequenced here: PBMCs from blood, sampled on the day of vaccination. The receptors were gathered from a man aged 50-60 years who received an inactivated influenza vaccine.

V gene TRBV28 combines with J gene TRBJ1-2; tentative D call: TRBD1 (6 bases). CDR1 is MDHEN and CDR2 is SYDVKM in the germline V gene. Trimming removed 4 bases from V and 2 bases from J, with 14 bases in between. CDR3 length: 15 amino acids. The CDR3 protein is CASSSPPTGNYGYTF. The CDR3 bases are TGTGCCAGCAGTTCCCCCCCGACAGGAAACTATGGCTACACCTTC.

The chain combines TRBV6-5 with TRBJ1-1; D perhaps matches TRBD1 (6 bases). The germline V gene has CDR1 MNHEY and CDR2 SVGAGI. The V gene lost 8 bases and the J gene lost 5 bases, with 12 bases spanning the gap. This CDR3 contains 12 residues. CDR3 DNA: TGTGCCAGCTTCGGGGGGCGGACTGAAGCTTTCTTT. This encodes CASFGGRTEAFF.

CDR3 in DNA: TGTGCCAGTAGGCCTCAGGGCTCAGTTGGAAACACCATATATTTT. Its protein product is CASRPQGSVGNTIYF. The chain is built from TRBV19 and TRBJ1-3; weak D call: TRBD1 (5 bases). The germline gives CDR1 LNHDA, CDR2 SQIVND (reference sequence). This CDR3 contains 15 residues. V gave up 6 bases and J gave up 3 bases, with 15 bases separating them.

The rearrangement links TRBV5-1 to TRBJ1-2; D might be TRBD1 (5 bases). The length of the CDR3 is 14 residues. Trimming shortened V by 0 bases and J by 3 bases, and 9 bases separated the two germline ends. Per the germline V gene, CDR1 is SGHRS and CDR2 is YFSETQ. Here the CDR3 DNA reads TGCGCCAGCAGCTTGGAGGGGCAGGACTATGGCTACACCTTC. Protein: CASSLEGQDYGYTF. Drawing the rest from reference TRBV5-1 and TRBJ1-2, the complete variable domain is KAGVTQTPRYLIKTRGQQVTLSCSPISGHRSVSWYQQTPGQGLQFLFEYFSETQRNKGNFPGRFSGRQFSNSRSEMNVSTLELGDSALYLCASSLEGQDYGYTFGSGTRLTVV.

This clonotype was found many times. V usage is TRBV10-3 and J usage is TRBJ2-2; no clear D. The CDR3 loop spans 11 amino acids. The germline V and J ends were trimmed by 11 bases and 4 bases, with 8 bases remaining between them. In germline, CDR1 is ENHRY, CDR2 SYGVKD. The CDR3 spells CAVKGTGELFF. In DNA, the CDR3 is TGTGCCGTCAAAGGCACCGGGGAGCTGTTTTTT.

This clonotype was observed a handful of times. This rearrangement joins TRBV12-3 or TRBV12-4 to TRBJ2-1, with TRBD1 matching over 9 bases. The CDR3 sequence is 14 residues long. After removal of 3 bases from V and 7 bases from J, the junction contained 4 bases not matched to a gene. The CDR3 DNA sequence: TGTGCCAGCAGTTTTACCGGGACAGGGAATGAGCAGTTCTTC. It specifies CASSFTGTGNEQFF.

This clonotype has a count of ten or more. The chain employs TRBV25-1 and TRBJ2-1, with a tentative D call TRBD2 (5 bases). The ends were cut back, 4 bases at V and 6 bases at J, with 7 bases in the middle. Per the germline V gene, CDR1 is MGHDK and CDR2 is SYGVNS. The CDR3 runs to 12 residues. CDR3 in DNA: TGTGCCAGCAGTGCTGGGAGCAATGAGCAGTTCTTC. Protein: CASSAGSNEQFF.

The CDR3 loop reads CASMGDTQYF. The DNA for the CDR3 is TGTGCCAGCATGGGAGATACGCAGTATTTT. The chain couples TRBV28 to TRBJ2-3; D remains ambiguous. The germline gives CDR1 MDHEN, CDR2 SYDVKM. Trimming removed 7 bases from V and 5 bases from J, with 4 bases in between. CDR3 size: 10 residues. The full variable domain, completed using reference TRBV28 and TRBJ2-3, is DVKVTQSSRYLVKRTGEKVFLECVQDMDHENMFWYRQDPGLGLRLIYFSYDVKMKEKGDIPEGYSVSREKKERFSLILESASTNQTSMYLCASMGDTQYFGPGTRLTVL.

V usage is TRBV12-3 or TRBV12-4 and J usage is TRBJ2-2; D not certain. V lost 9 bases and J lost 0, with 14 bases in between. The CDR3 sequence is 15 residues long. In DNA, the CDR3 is TGTGCCAGTAGGATTGCGGCGACGAACACCGGGGAGCTGTTTTTT. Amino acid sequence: CASRIAATNTGELFF.

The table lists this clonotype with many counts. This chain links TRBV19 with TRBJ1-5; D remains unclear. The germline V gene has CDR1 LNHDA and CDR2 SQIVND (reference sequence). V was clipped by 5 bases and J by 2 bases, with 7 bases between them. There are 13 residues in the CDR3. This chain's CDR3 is CASSDGGNQPQHF. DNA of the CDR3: TGTGCCAGTAGTGATGGGGGCAATCAGCCCCAGCATTTT.

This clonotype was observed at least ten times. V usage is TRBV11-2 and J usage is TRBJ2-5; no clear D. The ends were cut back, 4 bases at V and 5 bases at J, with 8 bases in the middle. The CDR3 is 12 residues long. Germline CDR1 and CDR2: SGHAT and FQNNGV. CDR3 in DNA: TGTGCCAGCAGCTGGGCCAGGGAGACCCAGTACTTC. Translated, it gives CASSWARETQYF.

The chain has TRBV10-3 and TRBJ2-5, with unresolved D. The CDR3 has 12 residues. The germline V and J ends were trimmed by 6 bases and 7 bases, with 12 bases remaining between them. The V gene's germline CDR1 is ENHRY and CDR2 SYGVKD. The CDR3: CAISETEGTQYF. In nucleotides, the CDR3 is TGTGCCATCAGCGAGACGGAAGGGACCCAGTACTTC.

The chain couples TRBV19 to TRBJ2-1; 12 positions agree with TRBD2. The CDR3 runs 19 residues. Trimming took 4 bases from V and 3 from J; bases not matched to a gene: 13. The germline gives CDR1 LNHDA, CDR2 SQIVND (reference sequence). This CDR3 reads CASSTGQGGLAGLYNEQFF. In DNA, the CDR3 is TGTGCCAGTAGTACAGGACAGGGTGGACTAGCGGGACTCTACAATGAGCAGTTCTTC.

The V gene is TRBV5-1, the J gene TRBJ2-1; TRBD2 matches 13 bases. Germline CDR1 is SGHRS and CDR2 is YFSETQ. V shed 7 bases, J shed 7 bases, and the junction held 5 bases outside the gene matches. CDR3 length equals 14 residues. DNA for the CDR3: TGCGCCAGCGGACTAGCGGGGGACTTAAATGAGCAGTTCTTC. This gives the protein CASGLAGDLNEQFF.

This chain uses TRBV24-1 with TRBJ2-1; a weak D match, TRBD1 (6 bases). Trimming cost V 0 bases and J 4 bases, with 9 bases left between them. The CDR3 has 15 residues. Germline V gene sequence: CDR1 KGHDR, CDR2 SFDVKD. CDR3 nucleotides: TGTGCCACCAGTGATTTGCGGGACAAGTACAATGAGCAGTTCTTC. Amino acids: CATSDLRDKYNEQFF.

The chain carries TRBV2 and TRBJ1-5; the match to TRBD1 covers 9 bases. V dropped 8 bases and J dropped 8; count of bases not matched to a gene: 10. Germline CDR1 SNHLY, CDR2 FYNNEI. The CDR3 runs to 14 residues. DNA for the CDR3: TGTGCCAGCCGTTTGGGACAGGGAAGGGAGCCCCAGCATTTT. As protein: CASRLGQGREPQHF.

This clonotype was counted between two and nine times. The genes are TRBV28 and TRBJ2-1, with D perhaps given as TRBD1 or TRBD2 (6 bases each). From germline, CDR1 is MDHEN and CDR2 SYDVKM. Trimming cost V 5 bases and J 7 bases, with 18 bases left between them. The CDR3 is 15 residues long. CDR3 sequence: CASSAIFRRGNEQFF. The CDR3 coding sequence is TGTGCCAGCAGTGCCATTTTTAGGAGGGGGAATGAGCAGTTCTTC.

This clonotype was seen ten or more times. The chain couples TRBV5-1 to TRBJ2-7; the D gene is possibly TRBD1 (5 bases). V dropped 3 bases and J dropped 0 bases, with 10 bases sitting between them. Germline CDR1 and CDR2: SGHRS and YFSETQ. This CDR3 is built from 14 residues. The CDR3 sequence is CASSSQGNSYEQYF. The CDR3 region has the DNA TGCGCCAGCAGCTCGCAGGGTAACTCCTACGAGCAGTACTTC.

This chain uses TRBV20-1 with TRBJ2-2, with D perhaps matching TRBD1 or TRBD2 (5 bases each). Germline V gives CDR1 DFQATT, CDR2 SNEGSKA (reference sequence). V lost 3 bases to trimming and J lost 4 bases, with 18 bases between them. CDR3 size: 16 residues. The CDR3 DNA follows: TGCAGTGCTAGGGTGCCGGGGACGGAACTCACCGGGGAGCTGTTTTTT. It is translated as CSARVPGTELTGELFF.

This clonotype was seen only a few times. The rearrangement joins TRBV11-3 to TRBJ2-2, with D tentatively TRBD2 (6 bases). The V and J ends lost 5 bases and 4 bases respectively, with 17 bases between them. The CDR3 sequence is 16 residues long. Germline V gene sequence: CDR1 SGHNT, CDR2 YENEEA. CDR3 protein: CASSPGGDLSTGELFF. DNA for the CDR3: TGTGCCAGCAGCCCAGGAGGGGACCTAAGCACCGGGGAGCTGTTTTTT.

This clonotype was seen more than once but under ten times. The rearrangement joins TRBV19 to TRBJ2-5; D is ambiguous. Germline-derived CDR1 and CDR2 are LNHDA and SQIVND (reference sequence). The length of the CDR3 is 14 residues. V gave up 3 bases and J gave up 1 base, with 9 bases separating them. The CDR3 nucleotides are TGTGCCAGTAGTATTTCAGCGTCCCAAGAGACCCAGTACTTC. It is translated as CASSISASQETQYF.

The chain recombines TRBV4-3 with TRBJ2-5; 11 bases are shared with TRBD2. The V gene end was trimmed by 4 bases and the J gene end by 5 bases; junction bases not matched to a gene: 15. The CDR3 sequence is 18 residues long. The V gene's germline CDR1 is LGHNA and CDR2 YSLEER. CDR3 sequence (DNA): TGCGCCAGCAGCCTTGGACGACTAGCGGGGACTCATTGGGAGACCCAGTACTTC. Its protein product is CASSLGRLAGTHWETQYF.

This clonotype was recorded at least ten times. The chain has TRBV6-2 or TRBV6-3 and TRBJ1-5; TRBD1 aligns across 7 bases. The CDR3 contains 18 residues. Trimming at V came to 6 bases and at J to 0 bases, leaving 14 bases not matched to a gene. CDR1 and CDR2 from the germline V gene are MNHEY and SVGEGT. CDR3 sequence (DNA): TGTGCCAGCAGCCCACAGACAGGGAGCGTATATAGCAATCAGCCCCAGCATTTT. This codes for CASSPQTGSVYSNQPQHF.

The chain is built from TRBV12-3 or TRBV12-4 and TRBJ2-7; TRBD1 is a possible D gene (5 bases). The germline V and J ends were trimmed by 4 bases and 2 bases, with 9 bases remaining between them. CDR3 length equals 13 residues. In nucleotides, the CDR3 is TGTGCCAGCAGTTGGGGCCTCACCTACGAGCAGTACTTC. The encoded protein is CASSWGLTYEQYF.

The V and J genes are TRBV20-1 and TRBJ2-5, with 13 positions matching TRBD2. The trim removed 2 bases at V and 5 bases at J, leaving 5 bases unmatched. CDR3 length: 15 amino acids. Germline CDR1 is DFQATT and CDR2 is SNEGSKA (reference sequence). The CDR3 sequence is CSARWTSGSTETQYF. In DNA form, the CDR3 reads TGCAGTGCTAGATGGACTAGCGGGAGCACGGAGACCCAGTACTTC.

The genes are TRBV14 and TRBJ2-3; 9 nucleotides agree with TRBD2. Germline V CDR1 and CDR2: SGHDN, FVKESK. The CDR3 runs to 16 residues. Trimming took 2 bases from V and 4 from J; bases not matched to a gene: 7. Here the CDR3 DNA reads TGTGCCAGCAGCCAATTGAGCGGGGGGAAGGCAGATACGCAGTATTTT. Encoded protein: CASSQLSGGKADTQYF.

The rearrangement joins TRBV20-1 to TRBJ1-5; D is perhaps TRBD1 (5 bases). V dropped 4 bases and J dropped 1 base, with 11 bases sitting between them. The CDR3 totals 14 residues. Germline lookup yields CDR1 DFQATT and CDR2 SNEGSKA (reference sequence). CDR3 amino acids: CSATPGSSNQPQHF. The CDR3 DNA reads TGCAGTGCTACACCAGGGAGCAGCAATCAGCCCCAGCATTTT.

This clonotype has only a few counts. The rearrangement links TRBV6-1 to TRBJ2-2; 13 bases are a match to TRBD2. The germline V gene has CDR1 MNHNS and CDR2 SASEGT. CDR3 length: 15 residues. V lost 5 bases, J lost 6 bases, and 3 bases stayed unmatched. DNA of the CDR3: TGTGCCAGCAGTCGGACTAGCGGGAGCCCCGGGGAGCTGTTTTTT. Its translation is CASSRTSGSPGELFF.